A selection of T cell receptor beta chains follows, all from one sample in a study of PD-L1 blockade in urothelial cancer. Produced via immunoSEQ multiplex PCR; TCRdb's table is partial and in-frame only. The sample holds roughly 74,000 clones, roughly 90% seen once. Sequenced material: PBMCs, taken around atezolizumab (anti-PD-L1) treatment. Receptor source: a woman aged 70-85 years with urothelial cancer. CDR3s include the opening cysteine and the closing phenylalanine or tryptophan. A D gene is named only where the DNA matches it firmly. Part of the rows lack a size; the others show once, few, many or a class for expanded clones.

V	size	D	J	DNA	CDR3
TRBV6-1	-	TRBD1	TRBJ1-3	TGTGCCAGCAGTGCGCCGGCCGGGACAGGTCCCTCCTCTGGAAACACCATATATTTT	CASSAPAGTGPSSGNTIYF
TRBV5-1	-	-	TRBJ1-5	TGCGCCAGCAGCTTGGCGGGGGAAAATCCCCAGCATTTT	CASSLAGENPQHF
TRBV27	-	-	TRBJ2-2	TGTGCCAGCAGTTTATCCCGGGGACTGTACGAGCTGTTTTTT	CASSLSRGLYELFF
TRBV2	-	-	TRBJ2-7	TGTGCCAGCAGTGACCACAATATCTACGAGCAGTACTTC	CASSDHNIYEQYF
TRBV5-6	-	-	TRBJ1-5	TGTGCCAGCAGCTTGGGCAGATATAATCAGCCCCAGCATTTT	CASSLGRYNQPQHF
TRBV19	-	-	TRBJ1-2	TGTGCCAGTAGTATGGCTTATGGCTACACCTTC	CASSMAYGYTF
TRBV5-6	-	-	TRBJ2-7	TGTGCCAGCAGTTCCTTTAGCTTTACCTACGAGCAGTACTTC	CASSSFSFTYEQYF
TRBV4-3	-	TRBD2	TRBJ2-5	TGCGCCAGCAGCCAAGAGGCCGGGGGGAGGATGAAGACCCAGTACTTC	CASSQEAGGRMKTQYF
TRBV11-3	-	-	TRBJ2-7	TGTGCCAGCAGCTTAGCCGAGTCCTACGAGCAGTACTTC	CASSLAESYEQYF
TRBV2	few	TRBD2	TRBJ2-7	TGTGCCAGCAGTTCTGTGGCGGGAGGCGAGCAGTACTTC	CASSSVAGGEQYF
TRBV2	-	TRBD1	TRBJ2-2	TGTGCCAGCTCACCTCAGGGGGTCGCGAACACCGGGGAGCTGTTTTTT	CASSPQGVANTGELFF
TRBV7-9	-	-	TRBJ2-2	TGTGCCAGCAGCTTAGATTTTCTAGCAGCTACCGGGGAGCTGTTTTTT	CASSLDFLAATGELFF
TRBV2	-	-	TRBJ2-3	TGTGCCAGCTTAGCCGGGACTTTTAGCACAGATACGCAGTATTTT	CASLAGTFSTDTQYF
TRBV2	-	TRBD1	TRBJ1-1	TGTGCCAGCACCACCCAGGGACAGACGAACACTGAAGCTTTCTTT	CASTTQGQTNTEAFF
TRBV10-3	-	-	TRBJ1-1	TGTGCCATCAGTGAGTCGGTGTTTGTCGGGACTCCCAATAACACTGAAGCTTTCTTT	CAISESVFVGTPNNTEAFF
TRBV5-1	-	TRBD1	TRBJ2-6	TGCGCCAGCAGCTTGGGACTCACAGGGGGCTCTCCCGGGGCCAACGTCCTGACTTTC	CASSLGLTGGSPGANVLTF
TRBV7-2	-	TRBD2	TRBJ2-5	TGTGCCAGCAGCTCCCGACTAGCGGGGGGGGAGACCCAGTACTTC	CASSSRLAGGETQYF
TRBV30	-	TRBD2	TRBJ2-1	TGTGCCTGGAGTGTAAGCGCGGGAGGGCGGACATATGGTGAGCAGTTCTTC	CAWSVSAGGRTYGEQFF
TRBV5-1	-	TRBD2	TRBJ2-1	TGCGCCAGCAGCTTGGGGACTAGATCCTACAATGAGCAGTTCTTC	CASSLGTRSYNEQFF
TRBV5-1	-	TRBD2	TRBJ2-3	TGCGCCAGCAAATCTCTCGGGGGGGCAACAGATACGCAGTATTTT	CASKSLGGATDTQYF
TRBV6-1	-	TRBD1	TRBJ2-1	TGTGCCAGCGAGGTGGACAGGGGACCCTACAATGAGCAGTTCTTC	CASEVDRGPYNEQFF
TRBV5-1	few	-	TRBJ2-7	TGCGCCAGCAGCTTGATTGGCGGGGAGGCCTACGAGCAGTACTTC	CASSLIGGEAYEQYF
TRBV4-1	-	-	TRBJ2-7	TGCGCCAGCAGCCAGCAGGGATCCTACGAGCAGTACTTC	CASSQQGSYEQYF
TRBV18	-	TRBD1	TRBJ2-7	TGTGCCAGCTCACCAGGACAGGGGGCCCACGAGCAGTACTTC	CASSPGQGAHEQYF
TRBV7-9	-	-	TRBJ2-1	TGTGCCAGCAGCTTGCGGGACAGTGGGTGGAGTGAGCAGTTCTTC	CASSLRDSGWSEQFF
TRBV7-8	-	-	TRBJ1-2	TGTGCCAGCAGCTTAGCGGGCGGGGGCTACACCTTC	CASSLAGGGYTF
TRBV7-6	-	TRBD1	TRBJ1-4	TGTGCCAGCAGGAATTCCGGGACAGCTAATGAAAAACTGTTTTTT	CASRNSGTANEKLFF
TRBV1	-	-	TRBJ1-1	TGCACCAGCAGCCAAGCCGGGACAGGTCTGTGTTCAGGCACTGAAGCTTTCTTT	CTSSQAGTGLCSGTEAFF
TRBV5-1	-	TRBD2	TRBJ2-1	TGCGCCAGCCGCAGGACTAGCGGCGAGAATGAGCAGTTCTTC	CASRRTSGENEQFF
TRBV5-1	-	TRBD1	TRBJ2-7	TGCGCCAGCAGCAGGGGACAGGGACACTACGAGCAGTACTTC	CASSRGQGHYEQYF
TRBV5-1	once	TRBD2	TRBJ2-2	TGCGCCACCGGACTAGAATTACACACCGGGGAGCTGTTTTTT	CATGLELHTGELFF
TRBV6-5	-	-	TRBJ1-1	TGTGCCAGCAGTTACCCGGGACACATGAACACTGAAGCTTTCTTT	CASSYPGHMNTEAFF
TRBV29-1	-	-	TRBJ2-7	TGCAGCGCCGGCGGGGTGGGACAGTCCTCCTACGAGCAGTACTTC	CSAGGVGQSSYEQYF
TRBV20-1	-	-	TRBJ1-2	TGCAGTGCTATATCCAGGCACGGCTACACCTTC	CSAISRHGYTF
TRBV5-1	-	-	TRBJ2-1	TGCGCCAGCAGCTTGGGCGCCCCCCACAATGAGCAGTTCTTC	CASSLGAPHNEQFF
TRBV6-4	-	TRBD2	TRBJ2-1	TGTGCCAGCAGCCCTCGGGAGGGCCGGAATGAGCAGTTCTTC	CASSPREGRNEQFF
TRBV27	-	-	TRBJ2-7	TGTGCCAGCAGTTTATCGGGGGGACAGACCTACGAGCAGTACTTC	CASSLSGGQTYEQYF
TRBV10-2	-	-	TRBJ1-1	TGCGCCAGCAGTGCGGGGGGCGCGACTGAAGCTTTCTTT	CASSAGGATEAFF
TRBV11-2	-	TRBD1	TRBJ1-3	TGTGCCAGCAGCTTAGGGACAGGGGGAAGTGGAAACACCATATATTTT	CASSLGTGGSGNTIYF
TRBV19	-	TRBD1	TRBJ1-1	TGTGCCAGTAGTCCCGGGACAGGGGTGAACACTGAAGCTTTCTTT	CASSPGTGVNTEAFF
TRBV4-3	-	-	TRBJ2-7	TGCGCCAGCAGCCAAGATCCGGGGTCCTACGAGCAGTACTTC	CASSQDPGSYEQYF
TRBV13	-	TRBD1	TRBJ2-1	TGTGCCAGCAGCGAACCGGGACAGGGTAACAATGAGCAGTTCTTC	CASSEPGQGNNEQFF